These 31 T cell receptor beta chains were sequenced from one sample in a study of blood T cell repertoires in COVID-19. The method was immunoSEQ multiplex PCR; TCRdb's version includes in-frame clones alone and lacks a portion of them. Of roughly 190,000 clones listed, nearly 90% were seen once; the top ten hold 6.2%. The sample comprised peripheral blood. These TCRs come from a woman aged 40 to 50 who had recovered from COVID-19.

The CDR3 is CASSLIIPGNTEAFF. The CDR3 DNA reads as TGTGCCAGCAGCTTGATCATTCCGGGGAACACTGAAGCTTTCTTT. V usage is TRBV5-4 and J usage is TRBJ1-1; D uncertain. Trimming took 1 base from V and 1 from J, leaving 11 bases between them. Germline lookup yields CDR1 SGHNT and CDR2 YYREEE (reference sequence). This CDR3 is 15 amino acids long.

This clone came up once. The CDR3 DNA follows: TGTGCCAGCAGCGTAGGAGGCGGGCCTCAAGAGACCCAGTACTTC. Translating gives CASSVGGGPQETQYF. The V and J genes are TRBV9 and TRBJ2-5, with D tentatively TRBD2 (5 bases). In germline, CDR1 is SGDLS, CDR2 YYNGEE. CDR3 size: 15 residues. V lost 0 bases and J lost 2, with 11 bases in between. Complete variable domain (other parts from reference TRBV9 and TRBJ2-5): DSGVTQTPKHLITATGQRVTLRCSPRSGDLSVYWYQQSLDQGLQFLIQYYNGEERAKGNILERFSAQQFPDLHSELNLSSLELGDSALYFCASSVGGGPQETQYFGPGTRLLVL.

This chain connects TRBV10-3 to TRBJ2-3; possibly TRBD2 for D (6 bases). This CDR3 comprises 15 residues. The germline V gene has CDR1 ENHRY and CDR2 SYGVKD. The V gene lost 0 bases and the J gene lost 5 bases, with 12 bases spanning the gap. The CDR3 spells CAISESNSGRDTQYF. DNA of the CDR3: TGTGCCATCAGTGAGTCTAATAGCGGCAGAGATACGCAGTATTTT.

The chain has TRBV7-2 and TRBJ2-7; tentative D call: TRBD2 (6 bases). The CDR3 length is 14 residues. Germline CDR1 reads SGHTA; CDR2 reads FQGNSA. Trimming pared 5 bases from V and 4 bases from J, leaving 15 bases between. The CDR3 sequence: CASSPGGAGYEQYF. Here the CDR3 DNA reads TGTGCCAGCAGCCCCGGAGGTGCGGGGTACGAGCAGTACTTC.

This clone was counted between two and nine times. The chain joins TRBV29-1 to TRBJ2-7, with D possibly being TRBD2 (6 bases). CDR1 is SQVTM and CDR2 is ANQGSEA in the germline V gene. The CDR3 loop spans 13 amino acids. The V gene lost 4 bases and the J gene lost 3 bases, with 13 bases spanning the gap. The CDR3 DNA follows: TGCAGCGTTGGGATGGCGACTAGCTACGAGCAGTACTTC. Its translation: CSVGMATSYEQYF.

The rearrangement joins TRBV28 to TRBJ2-7; 10 bases are a match to TRBD1. Germline assignment: CDR1 MDHEN and CDR2 SYDVKM. CDR3 length: 17 amino acids. With 2 bases clipped from V and 1 base from J, the junction kept 8 bases outside the gene matches. CDR3 DNA: TGTGCCAGCAGTTTACCGTCCCGGACAGGGGGTTCCTACGAGCAGTACTTC. Protein product: CASSLPSRTGGSYEQYF.

The J gene is TRBJ2-7, the V gene TRBV25-1, with 7 bases aligning to TRBD1. V lost 7 bases, J lost 3 bases, and 6 bases stayed unmatched. The CDR3 is 13 residues long. Germline CDR1 and CDR2: MGHDK and SYGVNS. The DNA of the CDR3 is TGTGCCAGCATCTCCGGGACAGTCTACGAGCAGTACTTC. This translates into CASISGTVYEQYF.

The chain is built from TRBV6-6 and TRBJ2-1; possibly TRBD2 for D (6 bases). Germline assignment: CDR1 MNHNY and CDR2 SVGAGI (reference sequence). The CDR3 contains 16 residues. V was cut by 6 bases and J by 0 bases, with 15 bases left in between. In DNA form, the CDR3 reads TGTGCCAGCAGCCTCGGGGCGGGAAGCTCCTACAATGAGCAGTTCTTC. Amino acid sequence: CASSLGAGSSYNEQFF.

The gene calls are TRBV2 and TRBJ1-1, with 7 bases aligning to TRBD1. Germline CDR1 and CDR2: SNHLY and FYNNEI. The CDR3 is made up of 15 amino acids. V shed 10 bases and J 6 bases; nucleotides not matched to a gene: 17. CDR3 region: CATTKGGNEYAEAFF. As DNA, the CDR3 is TGTGCCACCACAAAAGGGGGCAATGAGTATGCTGAAGCTTTCTTT.

This clone has just one count. The rearrangement links TRBV5-8 to TRBJ2-1; a weak D match, TRBD2 (6 bases). Germline CDR1 reads SGHTS; CDR2 reads YDEGEE. CDR3 length: 15 residues. V was clipped by 4 bases and J by 6 bases, with 17 bases between them. Here the CDR3 reads CASSRFRDSRNEQFF. CDR3 in DNA: TGTGCCAGCAGCCGGTTCCGGGACTCTCGCAATGAGCAGTTCTTC.

V usage is TRBV6-5 and J usage is TRBJ2-1; perhaps TRBD2 as D (5 bases). Germline V gene sequence: CDR1 MNHEY, CDR2 SVGAGI. Trimming took off 6 bases at V and 4 bases at J, with 7 bases between the two ends. CDR3 size: 12 residues. CDR3 sequence reads: CASSEGYNEQFF. CDR3 sequence (DNA): TGTGCCAGCAGCGAGGGATACAATGAGCAGTTCTTC.

The V and J genes are TRBV6-7 and TRBJ1-5, with D perhaps TRBD1 (5 bases). TRBV6-7 is given ORF status, its function remaining uncertain. The CDR3 sequence is 16 residues long. V was shortened by 2 bases and J by 6 bases, with 17 bases between the two germline ends. In DNA, the CDR3 is TGTGCCAGCAGTTACGGGAGGGAGTGGGGCATTCAGCCCCAGCATTTT. This translates into CASSYGREWGIQPQHF.

The chain carries TRBV7-2 and TRBJ2-1, with D perhaps matching TRBD2 (5 bases). The germline V gene has CDR1 SGHTA and CDR2 FQGNSA. V lost 7 bases to trimming and J lost 2 bases, with 18 bases between them. The CDR3 has 16 amino acids. The CDR3 sequence is CASTPGVALTYNEQFF. CDR3 sequence (DNA): TGTGCCAGCACCCCCGGGGTGGCGCTGACCTACAATGAGCAGTTCTTC.

The rearrangement uses TRBV3-1 (or the pseudogene TRBV3-2) and TRBJ2-1; 9 bases map to TRBD1. This CDR3 is built from 15 residues. The trim removed 1 base at V and 5 bases at J, leaving 3 bases unmatched. Germline CDR1 LGHDT, CDR2 YNNKEL (reference sequence). Written as DNA, the CDR3 is TGTGCCAGCAGCCAAGGGACAGGGGAGAACAATGAGCAGTTCTTC. It encodes CASSQGTGENNEQFF.

The J gene is TRBJ2-2, the V gene TRBV7-2; perhaps TRBD1 as D (5 bases). Germline CDR1 is SGHTA and CDR2 is FQGNSA. V was trimmed by 3 bases and J by 7 bases, leaving 9 bases between them. This CDR3 comprises 13 residues. The DNA of the CDR3 is TGTGCCAGCAGCTTTGCCCAGGGCGGGGAGCTGTTTTTT. Its translation is CASSFAQGGELFF.

The chain has TRBV6-5 and TRBJ2-7, with 11 bases lining up with TRBD1. Germline V gene lookup returns CDR1 MNHEY and CDR2 SVGAGI. The CDR3 runs to 13 residues. The junction had 4 bases not matched to a gene; V was cut back by 6 bases and J by 6 bases. CDR3 sequence: CASSFGTGGEQYF. DNA of the CDR3: TGTGCCAGCAGCTTCGGGACAGGGGGCGAGCAGTACTTC.

The chain joins TRBV11-3 to TRBJ2-3, with D tentatively TRBD2 (6 bases). V was clipped by 5 bases and J by 5 bases, with 11 bases between them. The CDR3 is 13 residues long. The germline gives CDR1 SGHNT, CDR2 YENEEA. CDR3 in DNA: TGTGCCAGCAGCCCGGGACTCCTAGATACGCAGTATTTT. Amino acid sequence: CASSPGLLDTQYF.

The rearrangement joins TRBV6-5 to TRBJ2-3; 7 nucleotides align to TRBD2. There are 14 residues in the CDR3. J was trimmed by 3 bases and V by 0 bases; bases with no gene match: 0. Germline-derived CDR1 and CDR2 are MNHEY and SVGAGI. The CDR3 protein is CASSYSGGTDTQYF. The DNA of the CDR3 is TGTGCCAGCAGTTACTCCGGGGGGACAGATACGCAGTATTTT.

This chain uses TRBV7-9 with TRBJ2-7; possible D gene TRBD2, 6 bases. The germline gives CDR1 SEHNR, CDR2 FQNEAQ (reference sequence). Trimming removed 7 bases at V and 1 base at J, with 8 bases between. The CDR3 covers 12 residues. The CDR3 DNA follows: TGTGCCAGCAACGGGGGTTCCTACGAGCAGTACTTC. The encoded protein is CASNGGSYEQYF. Combining the CDR3 with reference TRBV7-9 and TRBJ2-7 gives the whole variable domain DTGVSQNPRHKITKRGQNVTFRCDPISEHNRLYWYRQTLGQGPEFLTYFQNEAQLEKSRLLSDRFSAERPKGSFSTLEIQRTEQGDSAMYLCASNGGSYEQYFGPGTRLTVT.

This clone was recorded a few times. Other DNA variants within this sample encode the same CDR3. The V and J genes are TRBV24-1 and TRBJ1-5; the D is unclear. The V gene lost 4 bases and the J gene lost 4 bases, with 10 bases spanning the gap. The germline V gene has CDR1 KGHDR and CDR2 SFDVKD. The CDR3 is 14 residues long. CDR3 sequence reads: CATSDLTGNQPQHF. The CDR3 DNA follows: TGTGCCACCAGTGACTTAACGGGGAATCAGCCCCAGCATTTT.

The V and J genes are TRBV7-9 and TRBJ2-7; D perhaps matches TRBD2 (6 bases). Per the germline V gene, CDR1 is SEHNR and CDR2 is FQNEAQ (reference sequence). The V gene lost 5 bases and the J gene lost 2 bases, with 13 bases spanning the gap. This CDR3 has 14 amino acids. The CDR3: CASSLPLAAYEQYF. CDR3 sequence (DNA): TGTGCCAGCAGCCTCCCCTTAGCGGCCTACGAGCAGTACTTC.

This chain connects TRBV6-5 to TRBJ2-3; 10 bases match TRBD1. This CDR3 is 15 amino acids long. From germline, CDR1 is MNHEY and CDR2 SVGAGI. With V trimmed by 7 bases and J by 2 bases, 6 bases remained unmatched. CDR3 nucleotide sequence: TGTGCCAGCACCAGACAGGGGGCCCCCACAGATACGCAGTATTTT. Its translation is CASTRQGAPTDTQYF.

The V and J genes are TRBV7-2 and TRBJ1-4; D not certain. There are 15 residues in the CDR3. Trimming pared 0 bases from V and 3 bases from J, leaving 8 bases between. Germline V gene lookup returns CDR1 SGHTA and CDR2 FQGNSA. The CDR3: CASSLATPANEKLFF. The CDR3 bases are TGTGCCAGCAGCTTAGCGACACCGGCTAATGAAAAACTGTTTTTT.

The V gene is TRBV7-2, the J gene TRBJ2-7, with 8 bases aligning to TRBD2. The CDR3 has 14 amino acids. Unmatched junction bases numbered 4, after V lost 6 bases and J lost 0 bases. Germline values: CDR1 SGHTA, CDR2 FQGNSA. Here the CDR3 DNA reads TGTGCCAGCAGTCAGCGGGGGCCCTCCTACGAGCAGTACTTC. This sequence encodes CASSQRGPSYEQYF.

This chain uses TRBV29-1 with TRBJ2-5; TRBD1 matches at 7 bases. V lost 8 bases to trimming and J lost 5 bases; unmatched junction nucleotides: 5. Germline-derived CDR1 and CDR2 are SQVTM and ANQGSEA. The CDR3 spans 11 residues. The CDR3 here is CSTDRVETQYF. DNA for the CDR3: TGCAGCACCGACAGGGTGGAGACCCAGTACTTC.

The genes are TRBV9 and TRBJ2-7; possible D gene TRBD1, 7 bases. CDR3 length equals 14 residues. In germline, CDR1 is SGDLS, CDR2 YYNGEE. The V end lost 5 bases, the J end lost 6 bases, and 18 bases lay between the germline ends. CDR3 region: CASRRTVQGGEQYF. The CDR3 nucleotides are TGTGCCAGCAGGAGGACAGTCCAGGGGGGCGAGCAGTACTTC.

The chain employs TRBV19 and TRBJ2-1, with TRBD2 matching 13 bases. The CDR3 is made up of 16 amino acids. V lost 6 bases and J lost 8; bases outside the gene matches: 10. Per the germline V gene, CDR1 is LNHDA and CDR2 is SQIVND (reference sequence). The CDR3 bases are TGTGCCAGTAGGATCTGGGGACTAGCGGGAATCTATGAGCAGTTCTTC. Protein: CASRIWGLAGIYEQFF.

This rearrangement joins TRBV15 to TRBJ1-3; D might be TRBD1 (6 bases). Trimming shortened V by 1 base and J by 0 bases, and 13 bases separated the two germline ends. This CDR3 region has 17 residues. The V gene's germline CDR1 is LNHNV and CDR2 YYDKDF (reference sequence). CDR3 loop: CATSRGAVRGSGNTIYF. The CDR3 region has the DNA TGTGCCACCAGCAGAGGTGCAGTCAGGGGCTCTGGAAACACCATATATTTT.

As for this clone: Given a much more abundant clone one base away, this may be a read error. The CDR3 sequence is CASSQDTGSTDTQYF. The CDR3 nucleotides are TGTGCCAGCAGCCAAGATACCGGGAGCACAGATACGCAGTATTTT. The chain carries TRBV4-2 and TRBJ2-3; D is unresolved. The V end was cut by 0 bases, the J end by 0 bases, with 7 bases between. From germline, CDR1 is LGHNA and CDR2 YNFKEQ. The CDR3 has 15 amino acids.

The J gene is TRBJ1-1, the V gene TRBV5-8; TRBD1 matches at 9 bases. The V and J ends lost 2 bases and 11 bases, in that order; junction bases with no gene match: 13. CDR1 and CDR2 from the germline V gene are SGHTS and YDEGEE. CDR3 length: 15 residues. The CDR3 sequence is CASSFQTTGGIGAFF. In nucleotides, the CDR3 is TGTGCCAGCAGCTTTCAGACTACAGGGGGCATTGGGGCTTTCTTT.

The V and J genes are TRBV13 and TRBJ2-2; 9 positions match TRBD2. The germline V gene encodes CDR1 PRHDT and CDR2 FYEKMQ (reference sequence). Trimming at V came to 3 bases and at J to 3 bases, leaving 5 bases not matched to a gene. The CDR3 sequence is 16 residues long. The CDR3 is CASSFSLAGYTGELFF. As DNA, the CDR3 is TGTGCCAGCAGCTTCTCCCTAGCGGGATACACCGGGGAGCTGTTTTTT.